Listed below are T cell receptor beta chains from one sample, sequenced in a study of blood T cell repertoires in COVID-19. This table comes from immunoSEQ multiplex PCR, and its TCRdb copy is limited to in-frame clones, with some not included. This table holds roughly 180,000 clones, roughly nine tenths found once. The sequenced material came from peripheral blood. The receptors shown here come from a man between 65 and 80 years old with active or convalescent COVID-19. The CDR3 runs from the conserved cysteine through the conserved F or W. The D gene is left open where the match is weak. A clone size is listed for some rows: how often the clone was seen (once, few, many), or a class if it is expanded.

D gene	clone size	V gene	J gene	CDR3 protein	CDR3 DNA
TRBD1	-	TRBV2	TRBJ2-5	CASSAQGIVETQYF	TGTGCCAGCAGTGCACAGGGGATTGTGGAGACCCAGTACTTC
TRBD1	-	TRBV6-5	TRBJ2-7	CASSYDRGYEQYF	TGTGCCAGCAGTTACGACAGGGGCTACGAGCAGTACTTC
-	-	TRBV19	TRBJ1-5	CASSLRWGDQPQHF	TGTGCCAGTAGTCTCCGGTGGGGGGATCAGCCCCAGCATTTT
-	-	TRBV7-2	TRBJ1-1	CASSLGAQGYTEAFF	TGTGCCAGCAGCTTAGGCGCCCAGGGCTACACTGAAGCTTTCTTT
-	once	TRBV19	TRBJ2-2	CASSIGRTTNTGELFF	TGTGCCAGTAGTATAGGTAGGACAACGAACACCGGGGAGCTGTTTTTT
-	-	TRBV15	TRBJ1-2	CATSRDRWTDWYGYTF	TGTGCCACCAGCAGAGACCGCTGGACTGATTGGTATGGCTACACCTTC
TRBD2	-	TRBV28	TRBJ2-7	CASSFGGVAGAYEQYF	TGTGCCAGCAGTTTTGGGGGAGTAGCGGGGGCCTACGAGCAGTACTTC
-	-	TRBV29-1	TRBJ1-2	CSVGALEGLDYGYTF	TGCAGCGTTGGGGCCCTGGAGGGTCTCGACTATGGCTACACCTTC
-	-	TRBV7-9	TRBJ2-3	CASSKGLPGDTQYF	TGTGCCAGCAGCAAGGGTCTACCAGGGGATACGCAGTATTTT
-	-	TRBV6-5	TRBJ1-3	CASSPSYSGNTIYF	TGTGCCAGCAGTCCATCCTACTCTGGAAACACCATATATTTT
TRBD2	-	TRBV9	TRBJ2-1	CASSVLPRTSGSTEQFF	TGTGCCAGCAGCGTCCTGCCCCGGACTAGCGGGAGCACTGAGCAGTTCTTC
-	-	TRBV3-1/TRBV3-2	TRBJ1-1	CASSQGRLNTEAFF	TGTGCCAGCAGCCAAGGTCGGTTGAACACTGAAGCTTTCTTT
TRBD2	-	TRBV7-8	TRBJ2-3	CASSLARRLADTDTQYF	TGTGCCAGCAGCTTAGCTAGGAGACTAGCGGACACAGATACGCAGTATTTT
TRBD1	-	TRBV14	TRBJ1-3	CASSQDPRTGEDSGNTIYF	TGTGCCAGCAGCCAAGATCCCCGGACAGGGGAAGACTCTGGAAACACCATATATTTT
-	-	TRBV27	TRBJ1-2	CASSLRENYGYTF	TGTGCCAGCAGTCTAAGGGAGAACTATGGCTACACCTTC
-	-	TRBV29-1	TRBJ1-1	CSVPQGLMNTEAFF	TGCAGCGTCCCCCAGGGCCTAATGAACACTGAAGCTTTCTTT
-	-	TRBV28	TRBJ1-1	CASSLSVQGSEAFF	TGTGCCAGCAGTTTATCCGTACAGGGAAGTGAAGCTTTCTTT
-	-	TRBV18	TRBJ1-2	CASSPPLSRGYGYTF	TGTGCCAGCTCACCACCCCTATCGCGGGGCTATGGCTACACCTTC
TRBD2	-	TRBV30	TRBJ2-5	CACRLAGVETQYF	TGTGCCTGTAGGCTAGCGGGAGTGGAGACCCAGTACTTC
TRBD1	-	TRBV25-1	TRBJ1-2	CASSDPGQDASLYGYTF	TGTGCCAGCAGTGACCCGGGACAGGATGCCAGTTTGTATGGCTACACCTTC